A selection of T cell receptor beta chains follows, all from one sample in a study of T cell responses to AZD1222 COVID-19 vaccine. Method: immunoSEQ multiplex PCR; TCRdb's copy keeps in-frame clones and lacks some. The sample carries about 200,000 clones, 80% to 95% recorded once. The sequenced sample was peripheral blood, obtained 28 days after the second AZD1222 dose. The receptor set was obtained from an adult who received the AZD1222 COVID-19 vaccine. Both conserved end residues are part of each CDR3. The order of the fields is clone size, D gene, CDR3 length, J gene, V gene, CDR3 DNA, CDR3 protein. A D gene is named only where the DNA matches it firmly. The size entry is marked missing in some rows and otherwise reads once, few, many or a size class.

clone_size: once
d_call: NA
cdr3_length: 12
j_call: TRBJ1-6
v_call: TRBV4-1
cdr3_nt: TGCGCCAGCAGCCCCCCTGGGACACCCCTCCACTTT
cdr3_aa: CASSPPGTPLHF

clone_size: NA
d_call: NA
cdr3_length: 12
j_call: TRBJ1-5
v_call: TRBV20-1
cdr3_nt: TGCAGTGCTAGTAATAGGAATCAGCCCCAGCATTTT
cdr3_aa: CSASNRNQPQHF

clone_size: NA
d_call: NA
cdr3_length: 16
j_call: TRBJ2-2
v_call: TRBV5-1
cdr3_nt: TGCGCCAGCAGCTTGGTGGCGGATCCGAACACCGGGGAGCTGTTTTTT
cdr3_aa: CASSLVADPNTGELFF

clone_size: NA
d_call: NA
cdr3_length: 13
j_call: TRBJ2-7
v_call: TRBV12-3/TRBV12-4
cdr3_nt: TGTGCCAGCAGCCCCGACAGCTCCTACGAGCAGTACTTC
cdr3_aa: CASSPDSSYEQYF

clone_size: NA
d_call: NA
cdr3_length: 14
j_call: TRBJ1-1
v_call: TRBV5-1
cdr3_nt: TGCGCCAGCAGCGGCCAGGGTGGGAACACTGAAGCTTTCTTT
cdr3_aa: CASSGQGGNTEAFF

clone_size: once
d_call: NA
cdr3_length: 14
j_call: TRBJ1-1
v_call: TRBV4-3
cdr3_nt: TGCGCCAGCAGCCGTGGGCCGGAGAACACTGAAGCTTTCTTT
cdr3_aa: CASSRGPENTEAFF

clone_size: NA
d_call: NA
cdr3_length: 14
j_call: TRBJ2-1
v_call: TRBV15
cdr3_nt: TGTGCCACCAGCGCACGGGACTTTCTAAATGAGCAGTTCTTC
cdr3_aa: CATSARDFLNEQFF

clone_size: NA
d_call: TRBD2
cdr3_length: 15
j_call: TRBJ2-3
v_call: TRBV9
cdr3_nt: TGTGCCAGCAGCCCAACTAGCGGAAGCACAGATACGCAGTATTTT
cdr3_aa: CASSPTSGSTDTQYF

clone_size: NA
d_call: NA
cdr3_length: 14
j_call: TRBJ1-1
v_call: TRBV28
cdr3_nt: TGTGCCAGCAGTTTACCGGGGGGCATCTCTGAAGCTTTCTTT
cdr3_aa: CASSLPGGISEAFF

clone_size: NA
d_call: NA
cdr3_length: 18
j_call: TRBJ1-3
v_call: TRBV19
cdr3_nt: TGTGCCAGTAGTATAGATCCCCCGACAGTGGTGGGTGGAAACACCATATATTTT
cdr3_aa: CASSIDPPTVVGGNTIYF

clone_size: NA
d_call: TRBD2
cdr3_length: 16
j_call: TRBJ2-2
v_call: TRBV7-7
cdr3_nt: TGTGCTAGCAGCTTAGGGCGGCTAGCGGGAGCCGGGGAGCTGTTTTTT
cdr3_aa: CASSLGRLAGAGELFF

clone_size: NA
d_call: NA
cdr3_length: 15
j_call: TRBJ1-2
v_call: TRBV2
cdr3_nt: TGTGCCACCCCGATAGAGGGGGAGTCTCGGTATGGCTACACCTTC
cdr3_aa: CATPIEGESRYGYTF

clone_size: once
d_call: NA
cdr3_length: 13
j_call: TRBJ2-1
v_call: TRBV15
cdr3_nt: TGTGCCACCGGGGAACACGGTAACAATGAGCAGTTCTTC
cdr3_aa: CATGEHGNNEQFF

clone_size: NA
d_call: NA
cdr3_length: 15
j_call: TRBJ1-5
v_call: TRBV10-2
cdr3_nt: TGCGCCAGCAGGGGGAGTGGGAATAGCAATCAGCCCCAGCATTTT
cdr3_aa: CASRGSGNSNQPQHF

clone_size: once
d_call: NA
cdr3_length: 13
j_call: TRBJ1-2
v_call: TRBV13
cdr3_nt: TGTGCCAGCAGCGGCACGGCCCAGGGGGGCTACACCTTC
cdr3_aa: CASSGTAQGGYTF

clone_size: NA
d_call: NA
cdr3_length: 15
j_call: TRBJ1-2
v_call: TRBV3-1/TRBV3-2
cdr3_nt: TGTGCCAGCAGCGGACAAGGGGCAGGGCCCTATGGCTACACCTTC
cdr3_aa: CASSGQGAGPYGYTF

clone_size: NA
d_call: NA
cdr3_length: 17
j_call: TRBJ1-5
v_call: TRBV19
cdr3_nt: TGTGCCAGTAGAGGAGCGACAAATTTCTTTAGCAATCAGCCCCAGCATTTT
cdr3_aa: CASRGATNFFSNQPQHF

clone_size: once
d_call: NA
cdr3_length: 15
j_call: TRBJ1-6
v_call: TRBV3-1/TRBV3-2
cdr3_nt: TGTGCCAGCAGTCCGAGGGGCTCCTATAATTCACCCCTCCACTTT
cdr3_aa: CASSPRGSYNSPLHF

clone_size: NA
d_call: NA
cdr3_length: 14
j_call: TRBJ2-7
v_call: TRBV7-9
cdr3_nt: TGTGCCAGCCTGGGGGCAGGGACTTTCTACGAGCAGTACTTC
cdr3_aa: CASLGAGTFYEQYF

clone_size: NA
d_call: TRBD2
cdr3_length: 16
j_call: TRBJ2-1
v_call: TRBV19
cdr3_nt: TGTGCCAGTAGTATGAGGACTAGCGCGAGCTACAATGAGCAGTTCTTC
cdr3_aa: CASSMRTSASYNEQFF

clone_size: NA
d_call: TRBD1
cdr3_length: 18
j_call: TRBJ1-2
v_call: TRBV19
cdr3_nt: TGTGCCAGTAGTATAGATCTGGTTTCCGGGACAGACCTCTATGGCTACACCTTC
cdr3_aa: CASSIDLVSGTDLYGYTF

clone_size: NA
d_call: TRBD1
cdr3_length: 13
j_call: TRBJ2-7
v_call: TRBV10-3
cdr3_nt: TGTGCCAGCGGGACAGGGGTTATAGACGAGCAGTACTTC
cdr3_aa: CASGTGVIDEQYF

clone_size: NA
d_call: TRBD1
cdr3_length: 19
j_call: TRBJ2-2
v_call: TRBV9
cdr3_nt: TGTGCCAGCAGCGGAAGACAGGGGGGATACTCAGACCACACCGGGGAGCTGTTTTTT
cdr3_aa: CASSGRQGGYSDHTGELFF

clone_size: NA
d_call: NA
cdr3_length: 15
j_call: TRBJ1-2
v_call: TRBV4-3
cdr3_nt: TGCGCCAGCAGCCAAGATTATGGTATCGGCTATGGCTACACCTTC
cdr3_aa: CASSQDYGIGYGYTF

clone_size: NA
d_call: TRBD2
cdr3_length: 16
j_call: TRBJ2-1
v_call: TRBV3-1/TRBV3-2
cdr3_nt: TGTGCCAGCAGCCAGCCTTCGGGACTAGCCTACAATGAGCAGTTCTTC
cdr3_aa: CASSQPSGLAYNEQFF

clone_size: NA
d_call: NA
cdr3_length: 11
j_call: TRBJ1-1
v_call: TRBV6-5
cdr3_nt: TGTGCCAGCAGTTATGGCACTGAAGCTTTCTTT
cdr3_aa: CASSYGTEAFF

clone_size: NA
d_call: NA
cdr3_length: 10
j_call: TRBJ1-1
v_call: TRBV29-1
cdr3_nt: TGCAGCGCCGGGACGGGAGAAGCTTTCTTT
cdr3_aa: CSAGTGEAFF

clone_size: NA
d_call: TRBD2
cdr3_length: 17
j_call: TRBJ2-1
v_call: TRBV6-6
cdr3_nt: TGTGCCAGCAGTCTAAATAGCGGGGGAAGCTCCTACAATGAGCAGTTCTTC
cdr3_aa: CASSLNSGGSSYNEQFF

clone_size: once
d_call: NA
cdr3_length: 14
j_call: TRBJ2-7
v_call: TRBV2
cdr3_nt: TGTGCCAGCAGTCGAAGTCTCGGAGTCTACGAGCAGTACTTC
cdr3_aa: CASSRSLGVYEQYF

clone_size: NA
d_call: NA
cdr3_length: 13
j_call: TRBJ1-5
v_call: TRBV12-3/TRBV12-4
cdr3_nt: TGTGCCAGCAGTTTATCGGAAGTTGGGCCCCAGCATTTT
cdr3_aa: CASSLSEVGPQHF

clone_size: NA
d_call: TRBD2
cdr3_length: 13
j_call: TRBJ2-1
v_call: TRBV30
cdr3_nt: TGTGCCTGGACTTCCCTCATAGCGGGAAAGCAGTTCTTC
cdr3_aa: CAWTSLIAGKQFF

clone_size: NA
d_call: NA
cdr3_length: 16
j_call: TRBJ2-3
v_call: TRBV24-1
cdr3_nt: TGTGCCACCAGTGAGACCGGGACACAGTACACAGATACGCAGTATTTT
cdr3_aa: CATSETGTQYTDTQYF

clone_size: NA
d_call: NA
cdr3_length: 14
j_call: TRBJ2-1
v_call: TRBV7-3
cdr3_nt: TGTGCCAGCAGCTTGCTTGCAGGGGGGAATGAGCAGTTCTTC
cdr3_aa: CASSLLAGGNEQFF

clone_size: NA
d_call: TRBD2
cdr3_length: 20
j_call: TRBJ2-7
v_call: TRBV5-4
cdr3_nt: TGTGCCAGCAGCTTTCCCAGGCCGGGTAGCGGGAGTGGGGGCTCCTACGAGCAGTACTTC
cdr3_aa: CASSFPRPGSGSGGSYEQYF

clone_size: NA
d_call: NA
cdr3_length: 14
j_call: TRBJ2-3
v_call: TRBV7-3
cdr3_nt: TGTGCCAGCAGCTTAGGCGGAACCACAGATACGCAGTATTTT
cdr3_aa: CASSLGGTTDTQYF

clone_size: NA
d_call: TRBD1
cdr3_length: 16
j_call: TRBJ1-2
v_call: TRBV7-9
cdr3_nt: TGTGCCAGCAGCTTAGCGGCTGGGACAGGGGGCTATGGCTACACCTTC
cdr3_aa: CASSLAAGTGGYGYTF

clone_size: once
d_call: TRBD1
cdr3_length: 13
j_call: TRBJ2-3
v_call: TRBV12-3/TRBV12-4
cdr3_nt: TGTGCCAGCAGGCTGACAGGGGCGGATACGCAGTATTTT
cdr3_aa: CASRLTGADTQYF

clone_size: NA
d_call: NA
cdr3_length: 13
j_call: TRBJ1-1
v_call: TRBV28
cdr3_nt: TGTGCCAGCACGCTCGGGGGGCGAACTGAAGCTTTCTTT
cdr3_aa: CASTLGGRTEAFF

clone_size: NA
d_call: TRBD2
cdr3_length: 15
j_call: TRBJ2-3
v_call: TRBV10-3
cdr3_nt: TGTGCCACCAATGGACTAGCTGTTAGCACAGATACGCAGTATTTT
cdr3_aa: CATNGLAVSTDTQYF

clone_size: NA
d_call: TRBD2
cdr3_length: 14
j_call: TRBJ2-1
v_call: TRBV7-3
cdr3_nt: TGTGCCAGCAGCCTAGGGACTAGCGCGGATGAGCAGTTCTTC
cdr3_aa: CASSLGTSADEQFF

clone_size: NA
d_call: NA
cdr3_length: 16
j_call: TRBJ1-3
v_call: TRBV6-2/TRBV6-3
cdr3_nt: TGTGCCAGCAGTTACCGTTTTCGGCCCTCTGGAAACACCATATATTTT
cdr3_aa: CASSYRFRPSGNTIYF

clone_size: NA
d_call: NA
cdr3_length: 14
j_call: TRBJ1-6
v_call: TRBV6-5
cdr3_nt: TGTGCCAGCAGTTACTCGAAAGTCGTATCACCCCTCCACTTT
cdr3_aa: CASSYSKVVSPLHF

clone_size: NA
d_call: TRBD1
cdr3_length: 15
j_call: TRBJ1-2
v_call: TRBV11-2
cdr3_nt: TGTGCCAGCAGCCCCTTGGCCGGGACAGGAGGAGGCTACACCTTC
cdr3_aa: CASSPLAGTGGGYTF

clone_size: NA
d_call: NA
cdr3_length: 16
j_call: TRBJ2-1
v_call: TRBV2
cdr3_nt: TGTGCCAGCAGTGGGGGTAGCGCTGACTCCTACAATGAGCAGTTCTTC
cdr3_aa: CASSGGSADSYNEQFF

clone_size: once
d_call: NA
cdr3_length: 12
j_call: TRBJ1-3
v_call: TRBV14
cdr3_nt: TGTGCCAGCAGCCACGGAAGAAACACCATATATTTT
cdr3_aa: CASSHGRNTIYF

clone_size: few
d_call: NA
cdr3_length: 17
j_call: TRBJ1-6
v_call: TRBV7-2
cdr3_nt: TGTGCCAGCAGCCCAAGGGGGGTGAGCTCCTATAATTCACCCCTCCACTTT
cdr3_aa: CASSPRGVSSYNSPLHF